This T cell receptor (beta chain) comes out of a study of CD8+ T cells in alopecia areata. Sequencing templates came from extracted RNA that was reverse transcribed into cDNA. Clones were read by immunoSEQ multiplex PCR, and TCRdb kept only the in-frame ones, dropping some. Of tens of thousands of clones listed, 55% are singletons. On this clone itself: Its matching antigen is unknown.

General study findings and limits: Higher clonality was seen in lesional scalp than in normal scalp, especially in alopecia totalis/universalis.

The TCR comes from a human donor with alopecia areata. The specimen was NKG2D-high CD8+ T cells sorted from blood.

The CDR3 reads CASSSAGVGYGYTF. The CDR3 nucleotides read TGTGCCAGCAGTTCCGCCGGGGTAGGCTATGGCTACACCTTC. This sequence joins TRBV6-5 and TRBJ1-2; D is unclear. V lost 4 bases and J lost 4, with 13 bases in between. This CDR3 contains 14 residues. From germline, CDR1 is MNHEY and CDR2 SVGAGI.